The clone carrying this T cell receptor beta chain was seen a few times. Its cognate antigen is unknown. The data belong to a study of blood T cells in healthy people across ages. Study-level findings and limits: Calculation of diversity from one million T cells yielded estimates considered to be underestimates. Lack of knowledge of donor CMV status possibly confounded expanded clonotype changes.

In germline, CDR1 is ENHRY, CDR2 SYGVKD. This CDR3 is 12 amino acids long. The V gene lost 4 bases and the J gene lost 10 bases, with 13 bases spanning the gap. Ranging in age from roughly 6 to 95, the donors were healthy Caucasian individuals from Russia. Combining a sample-barcoded 5' primer with a J-beta primer mix, a second PCR ran for roughly 6 to 12 cycles. TCRdb processed the 5' RACE reads anew with MiXCR; each CDR3 protein has one entry. This sample carries 800,000 or so distinct CDR3 sequences, 20% to 25% of them seen once, and the ten largest clones take under 4.5%. These data were likewise used in another study, on T cells of mothers and their children.

The sequence derives from a boy between 10 and 17 years old in good health. Source material: blood. V is TRBV10-3 and J is TRBJ1-2; maybe TRBD1 (6 bases). The CDR3 nucleotides read TGTGCCATCAGTGTTGAGCGGACAGACTACACCTTC. Its protein product is CAISVERTDYTF.